This TCR beta chain stems from a study of blood T cell repertoires in COVID-19. Study in general: Samples representing acute and convalescent COVID-19 were sourced from the United States, Italy and Spain. The analysed material was cDNA or gDNA that came from T cells, B-cell-depleted T cells, or PBMCs.

The authors' processing: Amplification from reference gene primers served as the basis for estimated nucleated cell counts. Here immunoSEQ multiplex PCR was the method, and the copy in TCRdb shows in-frame clones only, minus some. V and J calls and clone size follow that table, whereas D and trimming were derived from the DNA. In the table there are about 70,000 clones, roughly 85% of which are singletons. The V segment lost 6 bases and the J segment 1 base; nucleotides outside the gene matches: 19. The CDR3 is made up of 21 amino acids. CDR1 LNHDA and CDR2 SQIVND come from the germline V gene (reference sequence).

The sequencing sample was made of peripheral blood. This chain joins TRBV19 and TRBJ2-2, with 11 bases aligning to TRBD2. This receptor was taken from a woman in her sixties with acute or convalescent COVID-19. The chain's CDR3 is CASRNRNLGLAGGLNTGELFF. CDR3 nucleotides: TGTGCCAGTAGGAACAGGAATCTCGGGCTAGCGGGGGGATTGAACACCGGGGAGCTGTTTTTT.